A selection of T cell receptor beta chains follows, all from one sample in a study of vaccination effects on CD4 cells after COVID-19. Antigens of these TCRs are unknown. The repertoire was sequenced with immunoSEQ multiplex PCR; TCRdb's copy has only in-frame clones and lacks some. The repertoire holds fewer than 75,000 clones, with around 77% as singletons. The sequences come from CD4+ T cells from PBMCs cultured without peptide, collected before COVID-19 vaccination. The receptor set was obtained from a human donor who received a COVID-19 vaccine. Both conserved end residues are part of each CDR3. The order of the fields is V gene, J gene, D gene, clone size, CDR3 DNA, CDR3 protein. D genes are given only for firm matches. Expanded clones are given a class, and other clones once, few, many or no size at all.

TRBV5-5	TRBJ1-2	TRBD1	NA	TGTGCCAGCAGTTTGGACAGGAACTATGGCTACACCTTC	CASSLDRNYGYTF
TRBV11-2	TRBJ2-3	NA	NA	TGTGCCAGCAGCCAACAGGGGGCGGGGGGTACGCAGTATTTT	CASSQQGAGGTQYF
TRBV5-1	TRBJ1-1	NA	NA	TGCGCCAGCAGCTCCGATGTGGAGAACACTGAAGCTTTCTTT	CASSSDVENTEAFF
TRBV10-3	TRBJ2-3	NA	NA	TGTGCCATCTTAGGCGGCCTTTCGGATACGCAGTATTTT	CAILGGLSDTQYF
TRBV5-1	TRBJ2-3	NA	few	TGCGCCAGCAGCCGTCCCATAGACCCTAGCACAGATACGCAGTATTTT	CASSRPIDPSTDTQYF
TRBV7-8	TRBJ2-5	TRBD1	NA	TGTGCCAGCAGCGCGCGGGACAGGGGTCAGAAGACCCAGTACTTC	CASSARDRGQKTQYF
TRBV19	TRBJ2-2	NA	once	TGTGCCAGTAGTATTGACAGAAACACCGGGGAGCTGTTTTTT	CASSIDRNTGELFF
TRBV9	TRBJ1-6	TRBD1	NA	TGTGCCAGCAGCGTCACAGGGGGCGCCCCAGATTCACCCCTCCACTTT	CASSVTGGAPDSPLHF
TRBV4-1	TRBJ1-6	TRBD1	NA	TGCGCCAGCAGCCAAGGGACAGGGAGCTCCTATAATTCACCCCTCCACTTT	CASSQGTGSSYNSPLHF
TRBV19	TRBJ1-4	NA	NA	TGTGCCAGTAGTACGGACCGGAATGAAAAACTGTTTTTT	CASSTDRNEKLFF
TRBV28	TRBJ2-2	TRBD2	few	TGTGCCAGCATCGCCGGGGGACTAGCGGGGAGCACCGGGGAGCTGTTTTTT	CASIAGGLAGSTGELFF
TRBV28	TRBJ1-2	NA	NA	TGTGCCAGCAGTTCGGCGCACCCGCCATATGGCTACACCTTC	CASSSAHPPYGYTF
TRBV9	TRBJ2-3	NA	NA	TGTGCCAGCAGCGACGGACGGCCGACAGATACGCAGTATTTT	CASSDGRPTDTQYF
TRBV3-1/TRBV3-2	TRBJ1-1	NA	NA	TGTGCCAGCAGCCGGGAAGGGACCATGAACACTGAAGCTTTCTTT	CASSREGTMNTEAFF
TRBV2	TRBJ1-4	NA	NA	TGTGCCAGCAGTGAAGCTAGGGTTGAAAAACTGTTTTTT	CASSEARVEKLFF
TRBV19	TRBJ1-1	TRBD1	NA	TGTGCCAGTAGTTACGACAGGGAGACTACTGAAGCTTTCTTT	CASSYDRETTEAFF
TRBV6-5	TRBJ2-5	TRBD1	NA	TGTGCCAGCTATCGAAACCAGGGGGCGGGGGAGACCCAGTACTTC	CASYRNQGAGETQYF
TRBV5-1	TRBJ2-5	NA	NA	TGCGCCAGCAGCTTGGAGGGACATCAAAACGAAGAGACCCAGTACTTC	CASSLEGHQNEETQYF
TRBV18	TRBJ2-5	NA	NA	TGTGCCAGCTCACCATCGATCCAAGAGACCCAGTACTTC	CASSPSIQETQYF
TRBV30	TRBJ2-3	NA	NA	TGTGCCTGGAGTGTCGTCACAGATACGCAGTATTTT	CAWSVVTDTQYF